A selection of T cell receptor beta chains follows, all from one sample in a study of circulating and synovial CD4+ cells in juvenile arthritis. TCRdb keeps only in-frame clones here, not all; method: immunoSEQ multiplex PCR. The sample lists 30,000 to 40,000 clones; just under 97% were seen once. The sequenced sample consisted of CD4+ T cells from blood. The receptor source for this set is a human donor with juvenile idiopathic arthritis. Each CDR3 is given with its conserved first and last residue. D genes are given only for firm matches. Size tells how often a clone was seen (once, few, many) or the class of an expanded clone, and some rows leave it out.

V gene: TRBV11-2; D gene: NA; clone size: NA; J gene: TRBJ1-2; CDR3 protein: CASSTRDGYTF; CDR3 DNA: TGTGCCAGCAGCACGCGGGATGGCTACACCTTC
V gene: TRBV27; D gene: TRBD1; clone size: NA; J gene: TRBJ1-2; CDR3 protein: CASSSRGRDSDGYTF; CDR3 DNA: TGTGCCAGCAGTTCACGAGGCAGGGACAGCGATGGCTACACCTTC
V gene: TRBV28; D gene: NA; clone size: NA; J gene: TRBJ2-7; CDR3 protein: CASSLGGSQIYEQYF; CDR3 DNA: TGTGCCAGCAGTTTAGGAGGGTCCCAAATCTACGAGCAGTACTTC
V gene: TRBV5-6; D gene: NA; clone size: once; J gene: TRBJ2-3; CDR3 protein: CASSLGLADTQYF; CDR3 DNA: TGTGCCAGCAGCTTGGGGTTAGCAGATACGCAGTATTTT
V gene: TRBV2; D gene: NA; clone size: NA; J gene: TRBJ1-2; CDR3 protein: CASSEISGRAYNYGYTF; CDR3 DNA: TGTGCCAGCAGTGAGATTTCAGGCAGGGCCTATAACTATGGCTACACCTTC
V gene: TRBV14; D gene: NA; clone size: NA; J gene: TRBJ2-2; CDR3 protein: CASSLHRLAMNTGELFF; CDR3 DNA: TGTGCCAGCAGCCTACACCGTCTAGCGATGAACACCGGGGAGCTGTTTTTT
V gene: TRBV7-8; D gene: TRBD2; clone size: NA; J gene: TRBJ2-2; CDR3 protein: CASSLDQGAGVTGELFF; CDR3 DNA: TGTGCCAGCAGCTTAGACCAAGGGGCGGGAGTCACCGGGGAGCTGTTTTTT
V gene: TRBV28; D gene: TRBD2; clone size: NA; J gene: TRBJ2-7; CDR3 protein: CASSLWSLRGGTYEQYF; CDR3 DNA: TGTGCCAGCAGTTTATGGTCATTGCGGGGGGGGACCTACGAGCAGTACTTC
V gene: TRBV11-2; D gene: NA; clone size: NA; J gene: TRBJ1-2; CDR3 protein: CATHPGGRFYGYTF; CDR3 DNA: TGTGCCACCCACCCGGGGGGGCGCTTCTATGGCTACACCTTC
V gene: TRBV6-1; D gene: NA; clone size: NA; J gene: TRBJ1-1; CDR3 protein: CASSAPSVGGTEAFF; CDR3 DNA: TGTGCCAGCAGTGCGCCAAGTGTCGGGGGCACTGAAGCTTTCTTT
V gene: TRBV7-2; D gene: TRBD2; clone size: NA; J gene: TRBJ2-3; CDR3 protein: CASSSSGVSTDTQYF; CDR3 DNA: TGTGCCAGCAGTAGTAGCGGGGTTAGCACAGATACGCAGTATTTT
V gene: TRBV5-4; D gene: TRBD1; clone size: NA; J gene: TRBJ2-2; CDR3 protein: CALGQGGRPGELFF; CDR3 DNA: TGTGCCCTGGGACAGGGGGGTCGCCCCGGGGAGCTGTTTTTT
V gene: TRBV10-3; D gene: NA; clone size: NA; J gene: TRBJ2-3; CDR3 protein: CAAGGPTDTQYF; CDR3 DNA: TGTGCCGCCGGGGGTCCCACAGATACGCAGTATTTT
V gene: TRBV7-6; D gene: TRBD1; clone size: NA; J gene: TRBJ1-1; CDR3 protein: CASSPRQGLNTEAFF; CDR3 DNA: TGTGCCAGCAGCCCTAGACAGGGTTTAAACACTGAAGCTTTCTTT
V gene: TRBV2; D gene: TRBD2; clone size: NA; J gene: TRBJ2-5; CDR3 protein: CASSDGGIRETQYF; CDR3 DNA: TGTGCCAGCAGTGACGGGGGGATCCGGGAGACCCAGTACTTC
V gene: TRBV28; D gene: NA; clone size: NA; J gene: TRBJ2-4; CDR3 protein: CASSDEWGPRGGIQYF; CDR3 DNA: TGTGCCAGCAGTGACGAATGGGGACCGAGAGGGGGCATTCAGTACTTC
V gene: TRBV18; D gene: NA; clone size: NA; J gene: TRBJ1-1; CDR3 protein: CASSPGRNTEAFF; CDR3 DNA: TGTGCCAGCTCACCGGGGAGAAACACTGAAGCTTTCTTT
V gene: TRBV4-1; D gene: TRBD1; clone size: NA; J gene: TRBJ1-6; CDR3 protein: CASSRPTGGKGSPLHF; CDR3 DNA: TGCGCCAGCAGCCGCCCAACAGGGGGCAAAGGATCCCCCCTCCACTTT
V gene: TRBV10-3; D gene: NA; clone size: NA; J gene: TRBJ1-2; CDR3 protein: CAISESESRVVGYTF; CDR3 DNA: TGTGCCATCAGTGAGTCGGAATCCAGGGTAGTTGGCTACACCTTC
V gene: TRBV4-3; D gene: NA; clone size: NA; J gene: TRBJ2-6; CDR3 protein: CASSRTEDGAGANVLTF; CDR3 DNA: TGCGCCAGCAGCCGCACGGAGGATGGGGCTGGGGCCAACGTCCTGACTTTC
V gene: TRBV7-9; D gene: NA; clone size: once; J gene: TRBJ1-6; CDR3 protein: CASSLLGGEALHF; CDR3 DNA: TGTGCCAGCAGCTTATTAGGCGGGGAGGCCCTCCACTTT
V gene: TRBV10-1; D gene: NA; clone size: NA; J gene: TRBJ2-3; CDR3 protein: CASSEGASRTTDTQYF; CDR3 DNA: TGCGCCAGCAGTGAGGGAGCGTCTCGCACCACAGATACGCAGTATTTT
V gene: TRBV6-1; D gene: TRBD1; clone size: NA; J gene: TRBJ2-5; CDR3 protein: CASSEGQGVVETQYF; CDR3 DNA: TGTGCCAGCAGTGAAGGACAGGGTGTTGTAGAGACCCAGTACTTC
V gene: TRBV5-4; D gene: TRBD1; clone size: NA; J gene: TRBJ2-1; CDR3 protein: CASSFAQGIYNEQFF; CDR3 DNA: TGTGCCAGCAGCTTCGCACAGGGGATATACAATGAGCAGTTCTTC
V gene: TRBV18; D gene: TRBD2; clone size: NA; J gene: TRBJ2-1; CDR3 protein: CASSPRAAGGNEQFF; CDR3 DNA: TGTGCCAGCTCACCGCGGGCGGCGGGGGGGAATGAGCAGTTCTTC
V gene: TRBV19; D gene: NA; clone size: few; J gene: TRBJ2-1; CDR3 protein: CASSIDLRVPEQFF; CDR3 DNA: TGTGCCAGTAGTATAGATCTCAGGGTACCTGAGCAGTTCTTC
V gene: TRBV10-3; D gene: NA; clone size: NA; J gene: TRBJ2-7; CDR3 protein: CAISRAGVSYEQYF; CDR3 DNA: TGTGCCATCAGTAGGGCAGGGGTATCCTACGAGCAGTACTTC
V gene: TRBV11-3; D gene: TRBD2; clone size: NA; J gene: TRBJ2-3; CDR3 protein: CASSLDTSGSTDTQYF; CDR3 DNA: TGTGCCAGCAGCTTAGATACTAGCGGAAGCACAGATACGCAGTATTTT
V gene: TRBV5-1; D gene: NA; clone size: NA; J gene: TRBJ2-2; CDR3 protein: CASSLDTASGELFF; CDR3 DNA: TGCGCCAGCAGCTTGGACACGGCTAGCGGGGAGCTGTTTTTT